The clone carrying this T cell receptor (beta chain) was seen ten or more times. Antigen specificity is unknown. The entry originates in a study of Graves' ophthalmopathy and Graves' hyperthyroidism. Study outcomes and limitations: Blood contained most expanded thyroid clonotypes exceeding 0.001 frequency.

Using RNA transcripts, the TCR beta CDR3 regions were amplified. First-round RT-PCR with HTBI primers preceded a second-round multiplex PCR. TCRdb independently ran MiXCR on the multiplex PCR reads; one entry per CDR3 protein. The table includes 360,000 or so distinct CDR3 sequences, about a sixth detected once. Out of more than 8.5 ml of fresh peripheral blood, PBMCs were obtained. The origin of this receptor is a woman younger than 35 with Graves' ophthalmopathy. The sequenced material came from peripheral blood.

The CDR3 here is CASSLFPDQPQHF. As DNA, the CDR3 is TGTGCCAGCAGCTTATTTCCTGACCAGCCCCAGCATTTT. The J gene is TRBJ1-5, the V gene TRBV7-3; D gene uncertain. The CDR3 loop spans 13 amino acids. V lost 2 bases, J lost 7 bases, and 9 bases lay in between. Germline loops: CDR1 SGHTA, CDR2 FQGTGA. Supplemented by reference TRBV7-3 and TRBJ1-5, the full variable domain reads GAGVSQTPSNKVTEKGKYVELRCDPISGHTALYWYRQSLGQGPEFLIYFQGTGAADDSGLPNDRFFAVRPEGSVSTLKIQRTERGDSAVYLCASSLFPDQPQHFGDGTRLSIL.